This TCR beta chain was documented in a study of neurological immune-mediated disorders. Whole-study findings and limits: Private repertoires in all groups were suggested by the finding that expanded clones across subjects shared no CDR3 amino acid sequences. Multiple sclerosis was found to have the least TCR clonal expansion, below healthy controls, and HTLV-1-associated myelopathy the most.

TCRdb reprocessed the 5' RACE reads with MiXCR, giving one entry per CDR3 protein. This sample has roughly 31,000 distinct CDR3 sequences, with less than 25% found just once. Libraries from sorted cells used roughly 960,000 T cells (CD4+ or CD8+). This clonotype was recorded many times. Its antigen is not identified. The sequenced material came from CD4+ T cells from blood. The TCR comes from a man in his fifties or sixties with HTLV-1-associated myelopathy (HAM/TSP).

The CDR3 nucleotides are TGTGCCAGCAGCTTAGGGTGGGGGGACAGGGGATACTTC. As protein: CASSLGWGDRGYF. The V and J genes are TRBV7-2 and TRBJ2-7; 10 nucleotides line up with TRBD1. J gave up 13 bases and V 1 base, and 7 bases lay outside the gene matches. The germline V gene encodes CDR1 SGHTA and CDR2 FQGNSA. This CDR3 spans 13 amino acids. Using reference TRBV7-2 and TRBJ2-7 for the parts outside the CDR3, the full variable domain is GAGVSQSPSNKVTEKGKDVELRCDPISGHTALYWYRQSLGQGLEFLIYFQGNSAPDKSGLPSDRFSAERTGGSVSTLTIQRTQQEDSAVYLCASSLGWGDRGYFGPGTRLTVT.